The 25 T cell receptor beta chains in this list originate from one sample, sequenced in a study of blood T cell repertoires in COVID-19. Data came from immunoSEQ multiplex PCR; TCRdb stores just in-frame clones and leaves some out. The profile covers around 300,000 clones, with 85% to 90% appearing a single time and just under 6.5% taken by the ten largest. Sequenced sample: peripheral blood. These receptors all come from a woman between 45 and 65 years old with COVID-19, enrolled during active disease.

The chain is built from TRBV12-3 or TRBV12-4 and TRBJ2-3; D ambiguous. Trimming took off 2 bases at V and 6 bases at J, with 9 bases between the two ends. This CDR3 region has 13 residues. The CDR3 loop reads CASSLIVRDTQYF. The CDR3 DNA reads as TGTGCCAGCAGTTTAATCGTGAGGGATACGCAGTATTTT.

The chain employs TRBV4-1 and TRBJ2-1; weak D call: TRBD2 (5 bases). Germline CDR1 MGHRA, CDR2 YSYEKL. V lost 4 bases to trimming and J lost 0 bases, with 13 bases between them. The CDR3 consists of 16 residues. The CDR3 is CASSRDPGFSYNEQFF. CDR3 sequence (DNA): TGCGCCAGCAGCCGAGATCCGGGGTTCTCCTACAATGAGCAGTTCTTC.

V is TRBV14 and J is TRBJ1-4; D possibly corresponds to TRBD1 (5 bases). This CDR3 has 21 residues. The V gene's germline CDR1 is SGHDN and CDR2 FVKESK. Trimming removed 0 bases from V and 0 bases from J, with 23 bases in between. Written as DNA, the CDR3 is TGTGCCAGCAGCCAAGATGACCCCGCAAGGGGCTTTACTACAACTAATGAAAAACTGTTTTTT. Residues: CASSQDDPARGFTTTNEKLFF.

To note about this clone: The sample carries other DNA sequences with the same CDR3. The CDR3 region is CASGLAGGADTQYF. The CDR3 DNA sequence: TGTGCTAGTGGCCTAGCGGGAGGTGCAGATACGCAGTATTTT. The gene calls are TRBV12-5 and TRBJ2-3, with 11 bases lining up with TRBD2. This CDR3 contains 14 residues. The germline V gene has CDR1 LGHNT and CDR2 FRNRAP. J lost 4 bases, V lost 6 bases, and 3 bases had no gene match.

This chain joins TRBV5-1 and TRBJ1-1, with D hard to call. Germline V CDR1 and CDR2: SGHRS, YFSETQ. There are 13 residues in the CDR3. V lost 3 bases, J lost 0 bases, and 6 bases lay in between. In DNA, the CDR3 is TGCGCCAGCAGCTCGACTATGAACACTGAAGCTTTCTTT. Protein: CASSSTMNTEAFF.

The CDR3 region is CASSSSAYEQYF. The DNA for the CDR3 is TGTGCCAGCAGCTCCTCGGCCTACGAGCAGTACTTC. This sequence joins TRBV11-3 and TRBJ2-7; D gene unclear. Trimming shortened V by 4 bases and J by 2 bases, and 6 bases separated the two germline ends. CDR1 is SGHNT and CDR2 is YENEEA in the germline V gene. The CDR3 has 12 residues.

This rearrangement joins TRBV7-2 to TRBJ1-2, with D possibly matching TRBD1 (6 bases). The CDR3 is 14 amino acids. The ends were cut back, 2 bases at V and 7 bases at J, with 14 bases in the middle. Germline V lookup: CDR1 SGHTA, CDR2 FQGNSA. This CDR3 reads CASSLFRGYRGYTF. In DNA form, the CDR3 reads TGTGCCAGCAGCTTATTTAGGGGGTATCGTGGCTACACCTTC.

V gene TRBV7-2 combines with J gene TRBJ2-1; D perhaps matches TRBD2 (6 bases). The CDR3 has 15 amino acids. Trimming cost V 8 bases and J 0 bases, with 14 bases left between them. Germline V CDR1 and CDR2: SGHTA, FQGNSA. CDR3 region: CASLRDGSSYNEQFF. The CDR3 DNA reads TGTGCCAGCCTACGAGACGGGAGCTCCTACAATGAGCAGTTCTTC.

The genes are TRBV7-8 and TRBJ2-5, with 8 bases aligning to TRBD1. The CDR3 is 15 amino acids. From germline, CDR1 is SGHVS and CDR2 FQNEAQ. V gave up 3 bases and J gave up 3 bases; unmatched junction bases: 6. The CDR3 reads CASSLYQDREETQYF. The CDR3 DNA reads TGTGCCAGCAGCTTGTACCAGGACAGGGAAGAGACCCAGTACTTC.

The gene calls are TRBV28 and TRBJ1-2; 7 bases match TRBD1. The J segment lost 7 bases and the V segment lost 3 bases, leaving 8 bases of the junction unmatched. This CDR3 comprises 14 residues. Germline loops: CDR1 MDHEN, CDR2 SYDVKM. The DNA of the CDR3 is TGTGCCAGCAGTTTCGGACAGGTTGGGGGTGGCTACACCTTC. It codes for CASSFGQVGGGYTF.

V usage is TRBV9 and J usage is TRBJ1-2; TRBD1 matches 8 bases. This CDR3 is 15 amino acids long. Unmatched junction bases numbered 9, after V lost 4 bases and J lost 4 bases. CDR1 is SGDLS, CDR2 YYNGEE, per germline. The CDR3 protein is CASSSLRTGIYGYTF. DNA of the CDR3: TGTGCCAGCAGCTCTCTCAGGACAGGGATCTATGGCTACACCTTC.

This clone was detected a few times. The chain couples TRBV24-1 to TRBJ2-5, with 9 bases matching TRBD2. Germline lookup yields CDR1 KGHDR and CDR2 SFDVKD. The CDR3 is 16 amino acids. With V trimmed by 4 bases and J by 2 bases, 7 bases remained unmatched. CDR3 in DNA: TGTGCCACCAGTGAGGGGGGGACTAGCTTACAAGAGACCCAGTACTTC. This gives the protein CATSEGGTSLQETQYF.

The chain carries TRBV9 and TRBJ2-2; unclear D gene. From germline, CDR1 is SGDLS and CDR2 YYNGEE. Between the trimmed V and J ends, which lost 4 bases and 6 bases, there was a span of 7 bases. The CDR3 has 12 amino acids. In nucleotides, the CDR3 is TGTGCCAGCAGCCCGGGTCCCGGGGAGCTGTTTTTT. Translation: CASSPGPGELFF.

Comment on this clone: A read error may account for a junction end that differs from germline. The V gene is TRBV27, the J gene TRBJ1-6; D not certain. The CDR3 extends over 14 amino acids. Germline lookup yields CDR1 MNHEY and CDR2 SMNVEV (reference sequence). DNA of the CDR3: TGTGTCAGCAGTTTTTCCAGAACAAATTCACCCCTCCACTTT. It is translated as CVSSFSRTNSPLHF.

The genes are TRBV2 and TRBJ2-4, with D perhaps matching TRBD1 (5 bases). The CDR3 has 14 residues. Trimming cost V 3 bases and J 9 bases, with 15 bases left between them. Per germline, CDR1 SNHLY and CDR2 FYNNEI. CDR3 amino acids: CASSEERGRSIQYF. CDR3 in DNA: TGTGCCAGCAGTGAGGAAAGGGGAAGGAGCATTCAGTACTTC.

The rearrangement joins TRBV19 to TRBJ1-4; 11 nucleotides match TRBD1. The ends lost 10 bases at V and 6 bases at J; junction bases unmatched: 13. The CDR3 extends over 16 amino acids. Looked up from germline, CDR1 is LNHDA and CDR2 is SQIVND (reference sequence). This CDR3 reads CATLGDRGNSDEKLFF. In DNA form, the CDR3 reads TGTGCCACCCTGGGGGACAGGGGGAACTCGGATGAAAAACTGTTTTTT.

The chain has TRBV16 and TRBJ2-1; maybe TRBD1 (5 bases). The length of the CDR3 is 13 residues. Per germline, CDR1 KGHSY and CDR2 FQNENV. V lost 2 bases and J lost 4, with 6 bases in between. The CDR3 protein is CASSQQGYNEQFF. As DNA, the CDR3 is TGTGCCAGCAGCCAACAGGGTTACAATGAGCAGTTCTTC.

The genes are TRBV25-1 and TRBJ1-6; tentatively, D is TRBD1 (6 bases). The CDR3 runs to 14 residues. The V end lost 5 bases, the J end lost 9 bases, and 14 bases lay between the germline ends. The germline CDR1 and CDR2 sequences are MGHDK and SYGVNS. The CDR3 sequence is CASSRLQGSSPLHF. CDR3 bases: TGTGCCAGCAGTCGACTACAGGGCTCTTCACCCCTCCACTTT. The full variable domain, rest sourced from reference TRBV25-1 and TRBJ1-6, is EADIYQTPRYLVIGTGKKITLECSQTMGHDKMYWYQQDPGMELHLIHYSYGVNSTEKGDLSSESTVSRIRTEHFPLTLESARPSHTSQYLCASSRLQGSSPLHFGNGTRLTVT.

The chain employs TRBV24-1 and TRBJ2-5; the match to TRBD2 covers 11 bases. Germline lookup yields CDR1 KGHDR and CDR2 SFDVKD. This CDR3 has 15 amino acids. V was pared by 3 bases and J by 2 bases, with 1 base of the junction left unmatched. The CDR3 loop reads CATSDRLAGQETQYF. CDR3 DNA: TGTGCCACCAGTGATCGACTAGCGGGACAAGAGACCCAGTACTTC.

This clone was counted once. The chain links TRBV5-4 to TRBJ2-7; TRBD2 matches at 7 bases. V lost 6 bases and J lost 4; bases outside the gene matches: 16. Germline V CDR1 and CDR2: SGHNT, YYREEE (reference sequence). The CDR3 runs 16 residues. The CDR3 bases are TGTGCCAGCAACTCCGGAGGGCCCGGGAGGAGGTACGAGCAGTACTTC. This codes for CASNSGGPGRRYEQYF.

The V and J genes are TRBV6-2 or TRBV6-3 and TRBJ2-1, with D tentatively TRBD2 (7 bases). Germline values: CDR1 MNHEY, CDR2 SVGEGT. This CDR3 contains 16 residues. Trimming pared 6 bases from V and 0 bases from J, leaving 15 bases between. CDR3: CASSEPRGGSYNEQFF. The CDR3 DNA follows: TGTGCCAGCAGCGAACCAAGGGGGGGCTCCTACAATGAGCAGTTCTTC.

This chain joins TRBV3-1 (or the pseudogene TRBV3-2) and TRBJ1-1; possible D gene TRBD1, 5 bases. Per the germline V gene, CDR1 is LGHDT and CDR2 is YNNKEL (reference sequence). The CDR3 length is 12 residues. The ends were cut back, 4 bases at V and 7 bases at J, with 10 bases in the middle. The CDR3 loop is CASSPRGDEAFF. The CDR3 coding sequence is TGTGCCAGCAGCCCCCGGGGGGATGAAGCTTTCTTT.

The rearrangement uses TRBV5-1 and TRBJ1-1, with D tentatively TRBD1 (5 bases). Germline assignment: CDR1 SGHRS and CDR2 YFSETQ. Deletions cut 4 bases from V and 1 base from J, with 11 bases between. The CDR3 extends over 14 amino acids. CDR3 region: CASSLGTKNTEAFF. The CDR3 nucleotides read TGCGCCAGCAGCCTCGGGACTAAGAACACTGAAGCTTTCTTT.

The V and J genes are TRBV29-1 and TRBJ2-7; D might be TRBD1 (5 bases). CDR1 is SQVTM and CDR2 is ANQGSEA in the germline V gene. The CDR3 runs to 12 residues. Trimming stripped 4 bases from V and 2 bases from J, with 9 bases between. CDR3 sequence: CSVGGSPYEQYF. The DNA of the CDR3 is TGCAGCGTTGGGGGCAGCCCCTACGAGCAGTACTTC.

The chain couples TRBV7-9 to TRBJ2-7; D call uncertain. The CDR3 consists of 13 residues. Per the germline V gene, CDR1 is SEHNR and CDR2 is FQNEAQ (reference sequence). With 1 base removed from V and 0 bases from J, the gap between germline ends came to 4 bases. In nucleotides, the CDR3 is TGTGCCAGCAGCTTAGTAGTCTCCTACGAGCAGTACTTC. As protein: CASSLVVSYEQYF.